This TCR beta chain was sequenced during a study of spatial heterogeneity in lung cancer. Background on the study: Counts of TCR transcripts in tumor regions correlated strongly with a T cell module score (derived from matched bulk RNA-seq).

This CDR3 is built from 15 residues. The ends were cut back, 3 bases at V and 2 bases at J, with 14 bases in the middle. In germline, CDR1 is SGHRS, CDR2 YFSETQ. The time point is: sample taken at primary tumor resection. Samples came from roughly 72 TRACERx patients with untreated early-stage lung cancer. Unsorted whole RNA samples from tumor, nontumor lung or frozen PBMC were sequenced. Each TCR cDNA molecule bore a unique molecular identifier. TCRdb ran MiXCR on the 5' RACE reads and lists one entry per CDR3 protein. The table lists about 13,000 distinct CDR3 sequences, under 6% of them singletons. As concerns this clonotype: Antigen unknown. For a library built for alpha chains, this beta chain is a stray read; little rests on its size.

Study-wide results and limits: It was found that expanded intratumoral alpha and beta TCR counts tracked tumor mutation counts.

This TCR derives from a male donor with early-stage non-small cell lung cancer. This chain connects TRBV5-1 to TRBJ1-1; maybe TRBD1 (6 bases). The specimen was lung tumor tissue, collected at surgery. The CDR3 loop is CASSWGAGENTEAFF. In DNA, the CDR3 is TGCGCCAGCAGCTGGGGGGCAGGAGAAAACACTGAAGCTTTCTTT.